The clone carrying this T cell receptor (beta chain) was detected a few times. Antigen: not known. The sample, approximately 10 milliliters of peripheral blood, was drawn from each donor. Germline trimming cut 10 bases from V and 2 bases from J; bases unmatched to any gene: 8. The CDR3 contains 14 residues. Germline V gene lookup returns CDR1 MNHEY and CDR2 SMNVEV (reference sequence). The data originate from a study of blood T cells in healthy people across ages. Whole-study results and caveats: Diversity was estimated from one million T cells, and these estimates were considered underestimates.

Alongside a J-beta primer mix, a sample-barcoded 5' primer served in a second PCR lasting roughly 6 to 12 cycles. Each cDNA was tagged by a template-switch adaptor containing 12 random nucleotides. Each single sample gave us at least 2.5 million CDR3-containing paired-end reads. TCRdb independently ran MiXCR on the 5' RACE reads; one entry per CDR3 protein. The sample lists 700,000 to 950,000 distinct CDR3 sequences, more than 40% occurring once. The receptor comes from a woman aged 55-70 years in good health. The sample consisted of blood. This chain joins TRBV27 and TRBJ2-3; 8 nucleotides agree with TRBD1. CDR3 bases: TGTGCCACTGGAGACAGGGGATTCACAGATACGCAGTATTTT. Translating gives CATGDRGFTDTQYF.